The rows below give T cell receptor beta chains drawn from one sample of a study of cytomegalovirus exposure and HLA in healthy donors. Clones were sequenced by immunoSEQ multiplex PCR, and TCRdb holds only the in-frame ones, with some missing. Of approximately 110,000 clones listed, less than 85% are singletons. The sequencing input was PBMCs. The receptors stem from a middle-aged woman in good health and CMV-seronegative. Each CDR3 is given with its conserved first and last residue. The order of the fields is clone size, D gene, V gene, J gene, CDR3 DNA, CDR3 protein. D genes are given only for firm matches. Clone sizes are given selectively: once, few, many, or a class where the clone is expanded.

>-|-|TRBV7-2|TRBJ1-1
TGTGCCAGCAGCTTAGGGCACAGGGCTTGGGAAGCTTTCTTT
CASSLGHRAWEAFF
>-|TRBD1|TRBV25-1|TRBJ1-1
TGTGCCAGCCGATTAACCGGACAGGGGAGGGGTGCTTTCTTT
CASRLTGQGRGAFF
>-|TRBD1|TRBV29-1|TRBJ1-1
TGCAGCGTTGAAGGGGGGGGACAGGGTGGGACTGAAGCTTTCTTT
CSVEGGGQGGTEAFF
>-|-|TRBV6-1|TRBJ1-2
TGTGCCAGCAGTGAACCAGGGGCCTATAACTATGGCTACACCTTC
CASSEPGAYNYGYTF
>-|-|TRBV23-1|TRBJ2-3
TGCGTCCACCGGGTTGCGCAGTATTTT
CVHRVAQYF
>-|-|TRBV5-6|TRBJ2-7
TGTGCCAGCAGCTTGGGGAGCTCCTACGAGCAGTACTTC
CASSLGSSYEQYF
>-|TRBD2|TRBV6-4|TRBJ2-3
TGTGCCAGCAGTGAGACTAGCGGGGGGACAGATACGCAGTATTTT
CASSETSGGTDTQYF
>-|TRBD1|TRBV7-2|TRBJ1-4
TGTGCCAGCAGCTTAGATTTGACAGGGGGGGAAAAACTGTTTTTT
CASSLDLTGGEKLFF
>-|-|TRBV2|TRBJ1-3
TGTGCCAGCACCATAGATATCTCTGGAAACACCATATATTTT
CASTIDISGNTIYF
>-|-|TRBV18|TRBJ2-1
TGTGCCAGCTCACCAGAGCGGACCCTAGGACAGATCTTC
CASSPERTLGQIF
>-|-|TRBV6-1|TRBJ1-1
TGTGCCAGCAGTGTTGATTGGGGGCCGAACACTGAAGCTTTCTTT
CASSVDWGPNTEAFF
>-|-|TRBV30|TRBJ1-2
TGTGCCTGGTCGTTAGCGCAGGGGCTCTGGGAGTATGGCTACACCTTC
CAWSLAQGLWEYGYTF
>-|-|TRBV28|TRBJ2-1
TGTGCCAGCTCGACTCCGGGAGCCGGCTCCTACAATGAGCAGTTCTTC
CASSTPGAGSYNEQFF
>-|TRBD1|TRBV7-9|TRBJ1-1
TGTGCCAGCAGCTTAGCAGGGGACAGGCAAGCTTTCTTT
CASSLAGDRQAFF
>-|-|TRBV9|TRBJ1-2
TGTGCCAGCAGCCCCCGCGGGGGGCAGGAAGGCTACACCTTC
CASSPRGGQEGYTF
>few|TRBD1|TRBV11-2|TRBJ1-2
TGTGCCAGCAGCTTAGCTCGGGGCAGGGGGCGAGATTTCGACTATGGCTACACCTTC
CASSLARGRGRDFDYGYTF
>-|-|TRBV4-2|TRBJ2-1
TGTGCCAGCAGCCAAGACCTGGAGGGAGGACCCTACAATGAGCAGTTCTTC
CASSQDLEGGPYNEQFF
>-|TRBD1|TRBV5-1|TRBJ2-7
TGCGCCAGCAGCTTATTAGGACAGGGGGTGGGCGAGCAGTACTTC
CASSLLGQGVGEQYF
>-|TRBD1|TRBV9|TRBJ2-1
TGTGCCAGCAGCCAAGGACAGGGGAGGTACAATGAGCAGTTCTTC
CASSQGQGRYNEQFF
>-|-|TRBV4-3|TRBJ1-6
TGCGCCAGCAGCCAAGATAGGGGCAGCTCCTATAATTCACCCCTCCACTTT
CASSQDRGSSYNSPLHF
>-|-|TRBV4-2|TRBJ2-1
TGTGCCAGCAGCCGCCAGGAGGGGAATGAGCAGTTCTTC
CASSRQEGNEQFF
>-|-|TRBV23-1|TRBJ1-5
TGCGCCATTCTAGATTCCTATAGCAATCAGCCCCAGCATTTT
CAILDSYSNQPQHF
>-|-|TRBV6-6|TRBJ2-7
TGTGCCAGCAGTTACTCGGTCTACGAGCAGTACTTC
CASSYSVYEQYF
>-|TRBD2|TRBV11-1|TRBJ2-3
TGTGCCAGCAGCTTAGTCCTAGCGGAGAACACAGATACGCAGTATTTT
CASSLVLAENTDTQYF
>-|TRBD1|TRBV6-5|TRBJ2-7
TGTGCCAGCAGGTATCTACAGGGGTCGTACGAGCAGTACTTC
CASRYLQGSYEQYF
>-|TRBD1|TRBV19|TRBJ1-1
TGTGCCAGTAGTCCCTTTAGTTTCAGACAGGGGTTTCCTCTGAACACTGAAGCTTTCTTT
CASSPFSFRQGFPLNTEAFF
>-|-|TRBV7-2|TRBJ2-2
TGTGCCAGCAGCCGGAGGGCAGGGGAGCTGTTTTTT
CASSRRAGELFF
>-|-|TRBV4-2|TRBJ2-6
TGTGCCAGCAGCCAATCCTCCTCCTCTGGGGCCAACGTCCTGACTTTC
CASSQSSSSGANVLTF
>-|TRBD1|TRBV5-6|TRBJ1-2
TGTGCCAGCAGCTCACAGGGGGCCCATGGCTACACCTTC
CASSSQGAHGYTF
>once|TRBD1|TRBV19|TRBJ2-4
TGTGCCAGTAGTCCCTTCTCCGGGACAGGGAAAACCAAAAACATTCAGTACTTC
CASSPFSGTGKTKNIQYF
>-|-|TRBV9|TRBJ2-1
TGTGCCAGCAGCGTATTGGGGGAGGAGGCCAATGAGCAGTTCTTC
CASSVLGEEANEQFF
>few|TRBD1|TRBV7-9|TRBJ2-1
TGTGCCAGCAGCAGGGGGACAGGGGCCTACAACAATGAGCAGTTCTTC
CASSRGTGAYNNEQFF
>-|TRBD1|TRBV7-2|TRBJ1-5
TGTGCCAGCAGCTTCGTCACAGGGGGCAACAATCAGCCCCAGCATTTT
CASSFVTGGNNQPQHF
>-|TRBD1|TRBV27|TRBJ2-1
TGTGCCAGCAGTTTAACAGGGGGAGGCAATGAGCAGTTCTTC
CASSLTGGGNEQFF
>-|-|TRBV7-2|TRBJ2-2
TGTGCCAGCAGCTCCAGGGGGAGGCTATCGGCCGGGGAGCTGTTTTTT
CASSSRGRLSAGELFF
>-|-|TRBV6-1|TRBJ1-6
TGTGCCAGCAGTGATAAGGCAGGCCCCGTTAATTCACCCCTCCACTTT
CASSDKAGPVNSPLHF
>-|-|TRBV7-9|TRBJ1-3
TGTGCCAGCAGCAAATCACGGGGATCTGGAAACACCATATATTTT
CASSKSRGSGNTIYF
>-|-|TRBV6-5|TRBJ1-1
TGTGCCAGCACGAGGGAGGGTTTAGGCACTGAAGCTTTCTTT
CASTREGLGTEAFF
>-|TRBD1|TRBV10-3|TRBJ1-3
TGTGCCATCAGCCAAGGACAGGGACTCTCTGGAAACACCATATATTTT
CAISQGQGLSGNTIYF
>-|-|TRBV5-1|TRBJ2-2
TGCGCCAGCAGCACCGGACAGAGGGAGAGCGGGGAGCTGTTTTTT
CASSTGQRESGELFF
>-|TRBD1|TRBV18|TRBJ2-7
TGTGCCAGCTCACCGCGACAGGGGGAGGCCTACGAGCAGTACTTC
CASSPRQGEAYEQYF
>-|TRBD1|TRBV19|TRBJ2-4
TGTGCCAGTAGTAGAGGACAGGCCGAGGGCATTCAGTACTTC
CASSRGQAEGIQYF